These 15 T cell receptor beta chains originate from one sample sequenced in a study of blood T cell repertoires in COVID-19. Here immunoSEQ multiplex PCR was the method, and the copy in TCRdb shows in-frame clones only, minus some. Of approximately 170,000 clones in the sample, roughly four fifths were seen once. The sample was peripheral blood. The source is a woman aged 70-85 years with COVID-19, enrolled during active disease.

The chain uses TRBV3-1 (or the pseudogene TRBV3-2) and TRBJ1-1; unclear D gene. Per germline, CDR1 LGHDT and CDR2 YNNKEL (reference sequence). V lost 1 base, J lost 1 base, and 7 bases lay in between. CDR3 size: 14 residues. CDR3 protein: CASSQVSGNTEAFF. CDR3 DNA: TGTGCCAGCAGCCAAGTTTCAGGGAACACTGAAGCTTTCTTT.

The chain employs TRBV5-6 and TRBJ2-1; 8 nucleotides match TRBD2. J gave up 8 bases and V 2 bases, and 3 bases lay outside the gene matches. The CDR3 loop spans 13 amino acids. CDR1 and CDR2 (germline): SGHDT, YYEEEE. The CDR3 spells CASSFGLAYEQFF. The DNA for the CDR3 is TGTGCCAGCAGCTTTGGACTAGCCTATGAGCAGTTCTTC.

This clone was seen a handful of times. The gene calls are TRBV10-1 and TRBJ2-1; TRBD2 aligns across 9 bases. Germline V gene data show CDR1 as WNHNN and CDR2 as SYGVQD (reference sequence). V shed 6 bases and J 0 bases; nucleotides not matched to a gene: 3. This CDR3 is 15 amino acids long. CDR3 DNA: TGCGCCAGCAGCCCTAGCGGGGCCTCCTACAATGAGCAGTTCTTC. This encodes CASSPSGASYNEQFF.

The chain carries TRBV6-5 and TRBJ1-6; 11 bases map to TRBD1. The germline V gene encodes CDR1 MNHEY and CDR2 SVGAGI. CDR3 length equals 15 residues. J lost 14 bases, V lost 1 base, and 7 bases had no gene match. The CDR3 DNA reads TGTGCCAGCAGTTACTGGGGGGACAGGGGGTCCACCCTCCACTTT. Amino acid sequence: CASSYWGDRGSTLHF.

V and J are TRBV7-2 and TRBJ2-1, with TRBD2 matching over 9 bases. Trimming at V came to 1 base and at J to 0 bases, leaving 10 bases not matched to a gene. Germline V CDR1 and CDR2: SGHTA, FQGNSA. The CDR3 is made up of 19 amino acids. CDR3 bases: TGTGCCAGCAGCTTAGTTCTAGCGGGACCCTCTAGCTCCTACAATGAGCAGTTCTTC. It specifies CASSLVLAGPSSSYNEQFF.

The chain combines TRBV7-9 with TRBJ2-1; 10 bases match TRBD2. The germline V gene encodes CDR1 SEHNR and CDR2 FQNEAQ (reference sequence). The CDR3 is made up of 16 amino acids. The ends lost 3 bases at V and 8 bases at J; junction bases unmatched: 10. The CDR3, as DNA: TGTGCCAGCAGCTTCCCCCTAGCGGGAGACTTCGATGAGCAGTTCTTC. This codes for CASSFPLAGDFDEQFF.

The chain combines TRBV13 with TRBJ1-6, with a tentative D call TRBD1 (6 bases). The CDR3 runs to 14 residues. The germline CDR1 and CDR2 sequences are PRHDT and FYEKMQ (reference sequence). V lost 5 bases, J lost 4 bases, and 9 bases lay in between. Here the CDR3 DNA reads TGTGCCAGCAGCCCTGGACAGTATAATTCACCCCTCCACTTT. It encodes CASSPGQYNSPLHF.

The chain joins TRBV5-6 to TRBJ1-1; D is undetermined. This CDR3 comprises 17 residues. CDR1 and CDR2 from the germline V gene are SGHDT and YYEEEE. V was trimmed by 5 bases and J by 5 bases, leaving 25 bases between them. Here the CDR3 reads CASRLGSVRSGRTEAFF. In DNA form, the CDR3 reads TGTGCCAGCAGGCTTGGATCTGTAAGATCGGGGAGGACTGAAGCTTTCTTT. Full variable domain (outside the CDR3, taken from reference TRBV5-6 and TRBJ1-1): DAGVTQSPTHLIKTRGQQVTLRCSPKSGHDTVSWYQQALGQGPQFIFQYYEEEERQRGNFPDRFSGHQFPNYSSELNVNALLLGDSALYLCASRLGSVRSGRTEAFFGQGTRLTVV.

The V and J genes are TRBV7-8 and TRBJ2-5; TRBD1 matches 7 bases. CDR3 length: 15 residues. Trimming at V came to 5 bases and at J to 2 bases, leaving 8 bases not matched to a gene. Germline CDR1 reads SGHVS; CDR2 reads FQNEAQ. The CDR3 region is CASSPGTAFQETQYF. In DNA form, the CDR3 reads TGTGCCAGCAGCCCAGGGACAGCTTTTCAAGAGACCCAGTACTTC.

This rearrangement joins TRBV29-1 to TRBJ2-1; 7 bases fit TRBD1. Germline V gene sequence: CDR1 SQVTM, CDR2 ANQGSEA. Trimming at V came to 2 bases and at J to 3 bases, leaving 4 bases not matched to a gene. CDR3 size: 14 residues. The CDR3 sequence is CSVEKQGNYNEQFF. In DNA, the CDR3 is TGCAGCGTTGAAAAACAGGGGAACTACAATGAGCAGTTCTTC.

For the CDR3, the DNA is TGTGCCAGTAGTATTTGGGGGCCGGACTCTGGAAACACCATATATTTT. Encoded protein: CASSIWGPDSGNTIYF. The chain has TRBV19 and TRBJ1-3, with D possibly being TRBD1 (6 bases). In germline, CDR1 is LNHDA, CDR2 SQIVND (reference sequence). Trimming left V 3 bases short and J 0 bases short, with 12 bases between. The CDR3 length is 16 residues.

This clone was found a few times. The gene calls are TRBV20-1 and TRBJ1-2; D is ambiguous. With 4 bases removed from V and 3 bases from J, the gap between germline ends came to 12 bases. The CDR3 extends over 13 amino acids. The germline gives CDR1 DFQATT, CDR2 SNEGSKA (reference sequence). The CDR3 nucleotides are TGCAGTGCTAATGATCCGGAGGACTATGGCTACACCTTC. Translation: CSANDPEDYGYTF.

The chain combines TRBV5-1 with TRBJ1-1; D perhaps matches TRBD1 (6 bases). The CDR3 totals 13 residues. Trimming pared 3 bases from V and 1 base from J, leaving 7 bases between. CDR1 and CDR2 from the germline V gene are SGHRS and YFSETQ. The CDR3 region is CASSYRENTEAFF. The CDR3 DNA follows: TGCGCCAGCAGCTACAGGGAGAACACTGAAGCTTTCTTT.

The gene calls are TRBV19 and TRBJ1-1; no reliable D call. Germline V CDR1 and CDR2: LNHDA, SQIVND (reference sequence). CDR3 size: 16 residues. The V gene lost 2 bases and the J gene lost 1 base, with 14 bases spanning the gap. CDR3: CASSIRKGQANTEAFF. CDR3 DNA: TGTGCCAGTAGTATAAGAAAAGGTCAGGCGAACACTGAAGCTTTCTTT.

This clone was counted a few times. In DNA form, the CDR3 reads TGTGCCAGCAGCTTGGGACAGGGGGATTTGGAAAAACTGTTTTTT. This codes for CASSLGQGDLEKLFF. V gene TRBV7-9 combines with J gene TRBJ1-4, with 11 bases aligning to TRBD1. J was trimmed by 8 bases and V by 3 bases; bases with no gene match: 5. CDR1 is SEHNR, CDR2 FQNEAQ, per germline (reference sequence). The CDR3 spans 15 residues.